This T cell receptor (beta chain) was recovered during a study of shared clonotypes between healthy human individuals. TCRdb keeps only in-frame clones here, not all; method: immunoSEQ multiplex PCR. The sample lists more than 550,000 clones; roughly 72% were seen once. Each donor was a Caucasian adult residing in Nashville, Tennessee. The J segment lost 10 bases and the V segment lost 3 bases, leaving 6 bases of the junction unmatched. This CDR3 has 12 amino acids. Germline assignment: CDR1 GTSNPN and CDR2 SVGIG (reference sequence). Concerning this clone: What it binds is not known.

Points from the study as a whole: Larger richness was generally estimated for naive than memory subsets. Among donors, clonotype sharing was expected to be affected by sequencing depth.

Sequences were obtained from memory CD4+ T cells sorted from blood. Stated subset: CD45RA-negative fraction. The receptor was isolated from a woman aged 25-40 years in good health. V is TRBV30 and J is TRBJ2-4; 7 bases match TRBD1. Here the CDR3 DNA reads TGTGCCTGGAGCCAAACAGGGGAGATTCAGTACTTC. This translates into CAWSQTGEIQYF.